This T cell receptor beta chain comes out of a study of OX40 agonist ivuxolimab in advanced cancers. Generated by immunoSEQ multiplex PCR, the TCRdb table keeps only in-frame clones and is missing some. The profile covers 73,000 or so clones, with 65% to 90% appearing a single time and about 0.57% taken by the ten largest. CDR3 length: 13 amino acids. V was clipped by 6 bases and J by 4 bases; unmatched bases: 6. Germline V gene data show CDR1 as SNHLY and CDR2 as FYNNEI. The chain recombines TRBV2 with TRBJ2-7, with 7 bases aligning to TRBD1. The source material was CD4+ or CD8+ T cells sorted from blood, sampled in a trial of the OX40 agonist ivuxolimab. This clonotype was obtained from an adult with an advanced solid tumor such as melanoma, head and neck, liver or kidney cancer. The CDR3 loop reads CASRGQGVYEQYF. For the CDR3, the DNA is TGTGCCAGCAGGGGGCAGGGGGTTTACGAGCAGTACTTC.